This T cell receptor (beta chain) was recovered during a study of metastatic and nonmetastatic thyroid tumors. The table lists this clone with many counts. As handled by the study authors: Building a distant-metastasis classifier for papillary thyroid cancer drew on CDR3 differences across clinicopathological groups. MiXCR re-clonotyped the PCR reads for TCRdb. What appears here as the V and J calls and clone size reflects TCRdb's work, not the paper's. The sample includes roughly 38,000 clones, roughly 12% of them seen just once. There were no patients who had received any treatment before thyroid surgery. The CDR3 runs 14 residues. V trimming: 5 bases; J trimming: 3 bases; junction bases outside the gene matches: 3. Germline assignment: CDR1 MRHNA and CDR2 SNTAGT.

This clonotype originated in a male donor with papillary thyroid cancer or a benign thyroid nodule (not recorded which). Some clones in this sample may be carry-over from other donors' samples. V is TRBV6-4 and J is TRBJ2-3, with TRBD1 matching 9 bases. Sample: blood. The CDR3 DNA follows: TGTGCCAGCAGTCGGACAGGGGAGACAGATACGCAGTATTTT. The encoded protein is CASSRTGETDTQYF.